The next 9 T cell receptor beta chains were all read from a single sample in a study of blood T cell repertoires in COVID-19. The data were produced by immunoSEQ multiplex PCR, yet TCRdb's version contains in-frame clones alone and is incomplete. The sample includes 80,000 to 100,000 clones, 70% to 90% of them seen just once. The sample comprised peripheral blood. Every receptor here comes from a man between 65 and 85 years old with acute or convalescent COVID-19.

The rearrangement joins TRBV7-2 to TRBJ2-2; 9 positions agree with TRBD2. Germline V lookup: CDR1 SGHTA, CDR2 FQGNSA. CDR3 size: 16 residues. V lost 0 bases and J lost 4; bases outside the gene matches: 3. This CDR3 is CASSLASGGLTGELFF. As DNA, the CDR3 is TGTGCCAGCAGCTTAGCTAGCGGGGGACTCACCGGGGAGCTGTTTTTT.

V is TRBV6-5 and J is TRBJ2-3; 13 nucleotides line up with TRBD2. Germline V gene sequence: CDR1 MNHEY, CDR2 SVGAGI. CDR3 length: 15 residues. V dropped 7 bases and J dropped 5; count of bases not matched to a gene: 6. The chain's CDR3 is CASTGLAGVGDTQYF. The CDR3 coding sequence is TGTGCCAGCACCGGACTAGCGGGGGTTGGAGATACGCAGTATTTT.

A single count supports this clone. The rearrangement links TRBV7-9 to TRBJ2-1; D is uncertain. Trimming stripped 5 bases from V and 9 bases from J, with 17 bases between. The CDR3 runs to 14 residues. Germline CDR1 reads SEHNR; CDR2 reads FQNEAQ (reference sequence). The CDR3 protein is CASSPWADTSEQFF. CDR3 sequence (DNA): TGTGCCAGCAGCCCATGGGCAGACACCTCTGAGCAGTTCTTC. The full variable domain, with the rest looked up from reference TRBV7-9 and TRBJ2-1, is DTGVSQNPRHKITKRGQNVTFRCDPISEHNRLYWYRQTLGQGPEFLTYFQNEAQLEKSRLLSDRFSAERPKGSFSTLEIQRTEQGDSAMYLCASSPWADTSEQFFGPGTRLTVL.

The CDR3 here is CASSSGPASRYTF. CDR3 nucleotides: TGTGCCAGCAGCTCCGGCCCCGCTAGTCGCTACACCTTC. The genes are TRBV7-3 and TRBJ1-2; D gene ambiguous. Germline V lookup: CDR1 SGHTA, CDR2 FQGTGA. This CDR3 region has 13 residues. V was trimmed by 4 bases and J by 9 bases, leaving 15 bases between them.

V gene TRBV5-6 combines with J gene TRBJ1-5; 11 bases are shared with TRBD1. The CDR3 spans 14 residues. The junction had 2 bases not matched to a gene; V was cut back by 4 bases and J by 5 bases. In germline, CDR1 is SGHDT, CDR2 YYEEEE. The CDR3 region is CASSLGQGDQPQHF. DNA of the CDR3: TGTGCCAGCAGCCTGGGACAGGGGGATCAGCCCCAGCATTTT.

The V and J genes are TRBV12-5 and TRBJ2-7; 11 positions agree with TRBD2. In germline, CDR1 is LGHNT, CDR2 FRNRAP. The CDR3 contains 16 residues. The V gene end was trimmed by 2 bases and the J gene end by 12 bases; junction bases not matched to a gene: 15. CDR3 sequence reads: CASGLTHGTSGSQWYF. The CDR3 DNA follows: TGTGCTAGTGGTTTGACACACGGGACTAGCGGATCCCAGTGGTACTTC.

The chain employs TRBV28 and TRBJ2-7; 8 bases map to TRBD1. Germline values: CDR1 MDHEN, CDR2 SYDVKM. J was trimmed by 5 bases and V by 8 bases; bases with no gene match: 14. The CDR3 totals 15 residues. The CDR3 protein is CASSYGGNRGNEQYV. CDR3 DNA sequence: TGTGCCAGCTCTTACGGGGGTAACAGGGGGAACGAGCAGTACGTC.

The J gene is TRBJ2-3, the V gene TRBV12-5; 7 bases align to TRBD1. Germline V gives CDR1 LGHNT, CDR2 FRNRAP. The CDR3 loop spans 16 amino acids. J was trimmed by 2 bases and V by 2 bases; bases with no gene match: 7. CDR3 DNA sequence: TGTGCTAGTGGTTTGTTAAGGGACAGAGCCACAGATACGCAGTATTTT. It yields the protein CASGLLRDRATDTQYF.

The chain employs TRBV6-6 and TRBJ2-7, with 8 bases fitting TRBD1. This CDR3 has 15 residues. Germline V gene lookup returns CDR1 MNHNY and CDR2 SVGAGI (reference sequence). V lost 6 bases, J lost 7 bases, and 14 bases stayed unmatched. Here the CDR3 reads CASSPTGQGAQEQYF. The CDR3 DNA reads TGTGCCAGCAGCCCTACGGGGCAGGGGGCGCAGGAGCAGTACTTC.